Listed below are T cell receptor beta chains from one sample, sequenced in a study of T cells in Graves' hyperthyroidism and ophthalmopathy. From the multiplex PCR reads, TCRdb called clonotypes with MiXCR, one entry per CDR3 protein. Here the sample spans some 760,000 distinct CDR3 sequences, about 14% being singletons. Input material: blood. These receptors originate from a woman younger than 30 with Graves' hyperthyroidism. Each CDR3 is given with its conserved first and last residue. D genes are given only for firm matches. Clone size appears in some rows only: once, few, many, or a class for an expanded clone.

>few|TRBJ2-6|TRBV5-1|NA
TGCGCCAGCAGCTTGACCCGGGACACCATCTCTGGGGCCAACGTCCTGACTTTC
CASSLTRDTISGANVLTF
>many|TRBJ2-1|TRBV11-2|NA
TGTGCCAGCAGCTTAGAATACAGCAATGAGCAGTTCTTC
CASSLEYSNEQFF
>many|TRBJ2-1|TRBV27|NA
TGTGCCAGCAGCGTTGGGAGTCCTTACAATGAGCAGTTCTTC
CASSVGSPYNEQFF
>many|TRBJ2-7|TRBV20-1|TRBD2
TGCAGTGCAGCGGGGGGTCACTACGAGCAGTCCTTC
CSAAGGHYEQSF
>many|TRBJ2-1|TRBV7-2|NA
TGTGCCAGCAGCTCACAGCCCCCTAGAATCCGCGATGAGCAGTTCTTC
CASSSQPPRIRDEQFF
>NA|TRBJ1-4|TRBV4-1|NA
TGCGCCAGCAGCCAATCACTGGGGGAAAAACTGTTTTTT
CASSQSLGEKLFF
>many|TRBJ1-2|TRBV5-1|NA
TGCGCCAGCAGCTTGGCGGGCTGGGATGGCTACACCTTC
CASSLAGWDGYTF
>many|TRBJ1-1|TRBV13|NA
TGTGCCAGCAGCCTCTATACAGCGAACACTGAAGCTTTCTTT
CASSLYTANTEAFF
>NA|TRBJ1-2|TRBV14|NA
TGTGCCAGCAGCCGAGGGAGGCCTAACTATGGCTACACCTTC
CASSRGRPNYGYTF
>few|TRBJ2-7|TRBV3-1|TRBD1
TGTGCCAGCAGCCAAGAAGGGATAGAGGGACAGGCACGCTACGGGCAGTACTTC
CASSQEGIEGQARYGQYF
>many|TRBJ2-7|TRBV6-1|NA
TGTGCCAGCATTGAGACCGGGTCCTACGAGCAGTACTTC
CASIETGSYEQYF
>many|TRBJ2-1|TRBV27|NA
TGTGCCAGCAGCACTAATAGGGACTCCTACAATGAGCAGTTCTTC
CASSTNRDSYNEQFF
>NA|TRBJ1-3|TRBV7-6|NA
TGTGCCAGCAGCTTAGCGCTGGCACAATCTGGAAACACCATATATTTT
CASSLALAQSGNTIYF
>many|TRBJ2-1|TRBV27|TRBD2
TGTGCCGCCAGCGAACTAGCGGGGCACAATGAGCAGTTCTTC
CAASELAGHNEQFF
>NA|TRBJ1-1|TRBV5-6|NA
TGTGCCAGCAGCTCATTACAGGGAGGGGTCACTGAAGCTTTCTTT
CASSSLQGGVTEAFF
>many|TRBJ2-7|TRBV13|TRBD2
TGTGCCAGCAGCTTAGGGCGACTAGCGGGAGGGCCCAACGAGCAGTACTTC
CASSLGRLAGGPNEQYF
>many|TRBJ2-3|TRBV12-5|NA
TGTGCTAGTGGTTTGGGTGCAGGGAATACAGATACGCAGTATTTT
CASGLGAGNTDTQYF
>NA|TRBJ2-2|TRBV6-1|NA
TGTGCCAGCAGTGAAGGCAGCGGCTACACCGGGGAGCTGTTTTTT
CASSEGSGYTGELFF
>NA|TRBJ1-1|TRBV19|TRBD1
TGTGCCAGTAGGCAACGACGGGGACAGCCAAACACTGAAGCTTTCTTT
CASRQRRGQPNTEAFF
>NA|TRBJ1-1|TRBV5-8|NA
TGTGCCGCTGGGCAGGGAGGAACGGCTTTCTTT
CAAGQGGTAFF
>many|TRBJ2-3|TRBV12-3/TRBV12-4|NA
TGTGCCAGCAGTGCTGGGGGGTCTGCGACAGATACGCAGTATTTT
CASSAGGSATDTQYF
>many|TRBJ1-1|TRBV20-1|NA
TGCAGTGCTAGGGCCACCAACACTGAAGCTTTCTTT
CSARATNTEAFF
>many|TRBJ2-7|TRBV6-2/TRBV6-3|NA
TGTGCCAGCAGCCTCGCGGGCGGACTGGGAACCTACGAGCAGTACTTC
CASSLAGGLGTYEQYF
>NA|TRBJ2-2|TRBV30|NA
TGTGCCTGGACATCCACCGGGGAGCTGTTTTTT
CAWTSTGELFF
>many|TRBJ1-1|TRBV10-2|TRBD1
TGCGCCAGCAGAGGACAGGGGGGACCTGAAGCTTTCTTT
CASRGQGGPEAFF
>NA|TRBJ2-5|TRBV9|NA
TGTGCCAGCAGCTCCGGTGGGCCACAGGGAGCCCCCGAGGAGACCCAGTACTTC
CASSSGGPQGAPEETQYF
>few|TRBJ2-7|TRBV20-1|NA
TGCAGTGCCGCAGGGCTCCCGGGATCCTACGAGCAGTACTTC
CSAAGLPGSYEQYF
>many|TRBJ1-3|TRBV30|NA
TGTGCCTGGAGCCCAACGGATCGGGGGGCTAGAAACACCATATATTTT
CAWSPTDRGARNTIYF
>few|TRBJ2-2|TRBV19|NA
TGTGCCAGTACACTCCAGCCGACCGGGGAGCTGTTTTTT
CASTLQPTGELFF
>few|TRBJ2-1|TRBV20-1|TRBD1
TGCAGTGCTAGCGCCTTAGGGACAGTCGACAATGAGCAGTTCTTC
CSASALGTVDNEQFF
>many|TRBJ2-5|TRBV27|NA
TGTGCCAGCAGTTTGTACAGGGGGGGGGAGACCCAGTACTTC
CASSLYRGGETQYF
>NA|TRBJ2-1|TRBV20-1|NA
TGCAGTGCTAGAGATGGCCACTACAATGAGCAGTTCTTC
CSARDGHYNEQFF
>few|TRBJ2-5|TRBV30|TRBD2
TGTGCCTGGAGCTCTTCCACTAGCGCCCAAGAGACCCAGTACTTC
CAWSSSTSAQETQYF
>many|TRBJ1-4|TRBV12-3/TRBV12-4|NA
TGTGCCAGCAGTCCCTTGGGGGTAGAAGAAAAACTGTTTTTT
CASSPLGVEEKLFF
>many|TRBJ2-7|TRBV7-9|NA
TGTGCCAGCAGCTACCGGGAACTAGGCTCCTACGAGCAGTACTTC
CASSYRELGSYEQYF
>many|TRBJ2-3|TRBV27|NA
TGTGCCAGCAGCCCTACCCAGGGGACTAGCACAGATACGCAGTATTTT
CASSPTQGTSTDTQYF
>few|TRBJ1-5|TRBV20-1|NA
TGCAGCGTAGTAAAGACGGAGGAAAGCAATCAGCCCCAGCATTTT
CSVVKTEESNQPQHF
>few|TRBJ1-1|TRBV9|NA
TGTGCCAGCAGCGTAGTTCAGGACAGAAACACTGAAGCTTTCTTT
CASSVVQDRNTEAFF
>many|TRBJ2-7|TRBV2|TRBD2
TGTGCCAGCATCTTCGGGACTAGCGGTAGTAAGAGCTCCTACGAGCAGTACTTC
CASIFGTSGSKSSYEQYF
>many|TRBJ2-1|TRBV7-8|NA
TGTGCCAGCAGCTTAGTTCCTGGACAGATTAGATACAATGAGCAGTTCTTC
CASSLVPGQIRYNEQFF
>NA|TRBJ2-1|TRBV4-1|NA
TGCGCCAGCAGCCAAGAGTGGATGCGAGGTGAGCAGTTCTTC
CASSQEWMRGEQFF
>few|TRBJ2-7|TRBV7-9|TRBD1
TGTGCCAGCAGCCAATCGTATCACAGACAGGGCCGCTACGAGCAGTACTTC
CASSQSYHRQGRYEQYF
>many|TRBJ2-1|TRBV11-1|NA
TGTGCCAGCAGCTACCCGCGTCTTTCGGTCGATAGGTCCTACAATGAGCAGTTCTTC
CASSYPRLSVDRSYNEQFF
>many|TRBJ2-7|TRBV12-3/TRBV12-4|TRBD1
TGTGCCAGCAGAGACAGGGAAGATTACGAGCAGTACTTC
CASRDREDYEQYF
>few|TRBJ1-5|TRBV10-3|NA
TGTGCCATCAGTGAGACAGGGAATCAGCCCCAGCATTTT
CAISETGNQPQHF
>many|TRBJ1-2|TRBV2|NA
TGTGCCAGCAAGGGGTATTATGGCTACACCTTC
CASKGYYGYTF
>few|TRBJ2-1|TRBV6-5|NA
TGTGCCAGCAGTTTTGGCGGGAAGGCGGGGAATGAGCAGTTCTTC
CASSFGGKAGNEQFF
>NA|TRBJ2-2|TRBV2|NA
TGTGCCAGCAGGTACAGGGTTAACACCGGGGAGCTGTTTTTT
CASRYRVNTGELFF
>NA|TRBJ1-2|TRBV7-9|NA
TGTGCCAGCAGCTATCCCCTCCTGGGAGCTAACTATGGCTACACCTTC
CASSYPLLGANYGYTF
>many|TRBJ2-5|TRBV7-8|NA
TGTGCCAGCAGCCTTCGTCGGGCTCCAGAGACCCAGTACTTC
CASSLRRAPETQYF
>NA|TRBJ2-1|TRBV29-1|NA
TGCAGCGTTGAAGGGGGAAGGGAGTTATCCTACAATGAGCAGTTCTTC
CSVEGGRELSYNEQFF
>NA|TRBJ2-1|TRBV19|TRBD2
TGTGCCAGCGGGACTAGCGGGAGCTTTGTGCAGTTCTTC
CASGTSGSFVQFF
>NA|TRBJ1-2|TRBV30|NA
TGTGCCTGTCCAACAAACCGGGACTCGGGCTCGTACGGCTACACCTTC
CACPTNRDSGSYGYTF
>NA|TRBJ1-1|TRBV6-2/TRBV6-3|NA
TGTGCCAGCAGTTACGAGGCAGCAAACACTGAAGCTTTCTTT
CASSYEAANTEAFF